Following are 4 T cell receptor beta chains from one sample sequenced in a study of T-cell memory formation after mild COVID-19. TCRdb independently ran MiXCR on the 5' RACE reads; one entry per CDR3 protein. This table has around 210,000 distinct CDR3 sequences, around 8.8% appearing once. Sequencing was performed on PBMCs or a T cell subset sorted from them (not recorded which). These receptor sequences come from a man aged 18 to 30 who had mild COVID-19 (a few samples of this study predate the infection). Cell type and time point are not known.

Comment on this clonotype: The limits of the CDR3 on the DNA are not certain, so only TCRdb's listed CDR3 is given. The chain uses TRBV4-3 and TRBJ1-4; the tabulated D call, TRBD1, remains unverified against the DNA. The CDR3 is 16 amino acids in total, end residues counted. Per the germline V gene, CDR1 is LGHNA and CDR2 is YSLEER. The CDR3 reads CASSHEDRGVMKNCFF.

This clonotype was seen only a few times. The chain uses TRBV25-1 and TRBJ1-1; D gene unclear. There are 13 residues in the CDR3. Germline assignment: CDR1 MGHDK and CDR2 SYGVNS. The V gene lost 1 base and the J gene lost 5 bases, with 8 bases spanning the gap. The CDR3 is CASSESAGTEAFF. The DNA for the CDR3 is TGTGCCAGCAGTGAATCCGCCGGAACTGAAGCTTTCTTT.

This clonotype appeared many times. The rearrangement joins TRBV15 to TRBJ1-2; D remains unclear. This CDR3 region has 14 residues. Germline V gene lookup returns CDR1 LNHNV and CDR2 YYDKDF (reference sequence). Between the trimmed V and J ends, which lost 1 base and 8 bases, there was a span of 14 bases. CDR3 amino acids: CATSRAFGWEGYTF. CDR3 bases: TGTGCCACCAGCAGAGCTTTTGGATGGGAGGGCTACACCTTC.

This chain uses TRBV20-1 with TRBJ1-5; maybe TRBD1 (6 bases). With 0 bases removed from V and 1 base from J, the gap between germline ends came to 16 bases. From germline, CDR1 is DFQATT and CDR2 SNEGSKA (reference sequence). This CDR3 is built from 17 residues. As DNA, the CDR3 is TGCAGTGCTAGAGATGTTTTAACAGGGACGAGCAATCAGCCCCAGCATTTT. Translation gives CSARDVLTGTSNQPQHF.